This T cell receptor (beta chain) was observed in a study of CD8 T cells in ankylosing spondylitis. Findings and limits, study-wide: Matched synovial fluid from ankylosing spondylitis patients was reported to be enriched for disease-linked clones. Seemingly distinctive of ankylosing spondylitis blood was a TCR beta motif formed by eight highly homologous variants. The disease-linked clones had a CD8+ phenotype and low blood frequencies.

This clonotype showed up many times. Its antigen is not identified. MiXCR was run by TCRdb on the 5' RACE reads, yielding one entry per CDR3 protein. The sample has 150,000 to 200,000 distinct CDR3 sequences; roughly 20% are singletons. J was trimmed by 1 base and V by 2 bases; bases with no gene match: 18. CDR3 length: 22 residues. Germline lookup yields CDR1 PRHDT and CDR2 FYEKMQ (reference sequence). Input material: blood, either unsorted or a sorted T cell fraction (not recorded which). The origin of this receptor is a male donor between 5 and 29 years old with ankylosing spondylitis or in good health (not recorded which). This rearrangement joins TRBV13 to TRBJ2-1, with 12 nucleotides matching TRBD2. CDR3 loop: CASSLSSFGRLAGVNSYNEQFF. DNA of the CDR3: TGTGCCAGCAGCTTATCATCATTCGGGCGACTAGCGGGGGTGAATTCCTACAATGAGCAGTTCTTC.